These T cell receptor beta chains were read from a single sample in a study of shared clonotypes between healthy human individuals. Some clones are missing from TCRdb's copy, which holds only in-frame ones; the method was immunoSEQ multiplex PCR. The table has about 1,900,000 clones, 85% to 95% seen once. The specimen was naive CD8+ T cells sorted from blood. These receptors originate from a man in his late teens or twenties in good health. Both conserved end residues are part of each CDR3. The D gene is left open where the match is weak. Only some rows state a clone size, as once, few, many or a class for expanded clones.

-	TRBJ1-5	TRBD1	TRBV27	CASSQGQGRWQPQHF	TGTGCCAGCAGTCAAGGACAGGGGAGGTGGCAGCCCCAGCATTTT
-	TRBJ2-1	TRBD2	TRBV7-9	CASSPPTSGKSNEQFF	TGTGCCAGCAGCCCGCCGACTAGCGGGAAAAGCAATGAGCAGTTCTTC
-	TRBJ2-7	TRBD2	TRBV6-5	CASSYSPSGSYEQYF	TGTGCCAGCAGTTACTCGCCTAGCGGGAGCTACGAGCAGTACTTC
-	TRBJ2-1	TRBD2	TRBV4-3	CASSQDLRGTSGRKTPYNEQFF	TGCGCCAGCAGCCAAGATCTTCGTGGGACTAGCGGCAGAAAGACCCCCTACAATGAGCAGTTCTTC
-	TRBJ1-4	-	TRBV6-5	CASSSFTGDEKLFF	TGTGCCAGCAGTTCCTTCACGGGGGATGAAAAACTGTTTTTT
-	TRBJ2-7	-	TRBV27	CASSFGGRGGDEQYF	TGTGCCAGCAGTTTTGGGGGCAGGGGTGGGGACGAGCAGTACTTC
-	TRBJ2-1	-	TRBV19	CASSLAGHNEQFF	TGTGCCAGTAGTTTGGCCGGGCACAATGAGCAGTTCTTC
-	TRBJ2-7	-	TRBV7-2	CASSLGGAGYEQYF	TGTGCCAGCAGCTTAGGCGGGGCCGGCTACGAGCAGTACTTC
-	TRBJ1-2	-	TRBV13	CASSFGAGPLIVGGYTF	TGTGCCAGCAGCTTCGGGGCAGGCCCTTTAATAGTGGGGGGCTACACCTTC
-	TRBJ2-7	-	TRBV4-1	CASSQGSGEQYF	TGCGCCAGCAGCCAAGGGTCGGGGGAGCAGTACTTC
-	TRBJ1-1	-	TRBV9	CASSAYSENTEAFF	TGTGCCAGCAGCGCGTACAGCGAAAACACTGAAGCTTTCTTT
once	TRBJ1-5	TRBD1	TRBV6-5	CASNPGGGNQPQHF	TGTGCCAGCAATCCAGGGGGGGGGAATCAGCCCCAGCATTTT
-	TRBJ1-2	TRBD1	TRBV5-6	CASSLRTGGFYGYTF	TGTGCCAGCAGCTTAAGAACAGGGGGTTTCTATGGCTACACCTTC
-	TRBJ2-2	-	TRBV4-1	CASSQEEGPGELFF	TGCGCCAGCAGCCAAGAGGAAGGGCCCGGGGAGCTGTTTTTT
-	TRBJ2-5	TRBD2	TRBV9	CASSVGTSGTQETQYF	TGTGCCAGCAGCGTAGGGACTAGCGGGACCCAAGAGACCCAGTACTTC
-	TRBJ2-7	TRBD2	TRBV27	CASARGDYEQYF	TGTGCCAGCGCACGGGGGGACTACGAGCAGTACTTC
-	TRBJ1-6	-	TRBV10-3	CAISESAAANSPLHF	TGTGCCATCAGTGAGTCCGCGGCCGCTAATTCACCCCTCCACTTT
-	TRBJ1-2	-	TRBV9	CASSTGTDANYGYTF	TGTGCCAGCAGCACAGGCACGGATGCTAACTATGGCTACACCTTC
-	TRBJ2-7	TRBD1	TRBV27	CASSLKGAQNYEQYF	TGTGCCAGCAGTTTAAAGGGGGCGCAGAACTACGAGCAGTACTTC
-	TRBJ1-2	-	TRBV6-5	CASSYYTTDSYGYTF	TGTGCCAGCAGTTACTATACGACAGACTCCTATGGCTACACCTTC
-	TRBJ1-4	-	TRBV13	CASSQGEKLFF	TGTGCCAGCAGCCAAGGTGAAAAACTGTTTTTT
once	TRBJ2-7	-	TRBV5-6	CASSFPGIYEQYF	TGTGCCAGCAGCTTTCCGGGGATCTACGAGCAGTACTTC
-	TRBJ1-1	-	TRBV6-5	CASTVDGMNTEAFF	TGTGCCAGCACCGTGGACGGGATGAACACTGAAGCTTTCTTT
-	TRBJ2-7	-	TRBV9	CASSVADSGSGYEQYF	TGTGCCAGCAGCGTAGCGGATAGTGGCTCGGGCTACGAGCAGTACTTC
-	TRBJ2-3	-	TRBV1	CTSSQSERGGGTDTQYF	TGCACCAGCAGCCAATCCGAACGGGGGGGAGGCACAGATACGCAGTATTTT
-	TRBJ2-2	TRBD1	TRBV7-9	CASSHADRAGELFF	TGTGCCAGCAGCCACGCCGACAGGGCCGGGGAGCTGTTTTTT
few	TRBJ2-7	TRBD2	TRBV27	CASRDSGSYEQYF	TGTGCCAGCAGGGATAGCGGGAGCTACGAGCAGTACTTC
-	TRBJ2-1	-	TRBV10-2	CASRGRSYNEQFF	TGCGCCAGCAGGGGTAGGAGCTACAATGAGCAGTTCTTC
-	TRBJ1-4	TRBD1	TRBV4-2	CASSRGDREGEKLFF	TGTGCCAGCAGCCGCGGGGACAGGGAGGGTGAAAAACTGTTTTTT
-	TRBJ1-1	-	TRBV18	CASSVGGSNTEAFF	TGTGCCAGCTCCGTTGGGGGGTCGAACACTGAAGCTTTCTTT
-	TRBJ2-5	TRBD2	TRBV5-4	CASSWSGEEIQYF	TGTGCCAGCAGCTGGAGCGGGGAAGAGATCCAGTACTTC
-	TRBJ1-1	-	TRBV28	CASLKRNTEAFF	TGTGCCAGCCTTAAACGGAACACTGAAGCTTTCTTT
-	TRBJ1-1	-	TRBV6-6	CASSTDGGEAFF	TGTGCCAGCAGTACGGACGGGGGAGAAGCTTTCTTT
-	TRBJ2-7	TRBD1	TRBV4-1	CASSLRSPGTGTYEQYF	TGCGCCAGCAGCTTAAGAAGTCCCGGGACAGGTACATACGAGCAGTACTTC
-	TRBJ2-7	-	TRBV7-9	CASSLAQGAAWEQYF	TGTGCCAGCAGCTTAGCACAGGGAGCAGCATGGGAGCAGTACTTC
once	TRBJ2-7	TRBD2	TRBV9	CASSVGREGYEQYF	TGTGCCAGCAGCGTAGGGCGGGAGGGTTACGAGCAGTACTTC
-	TRBJ2-2	TRBD1	TRBV10-1	CASSEVGTGLTGELFF	TGCGCCAGCAGTGAGGTGGGGACAGGGCTCACCGGGGAGCTGTTTTTT
-	TRBJ2-2	-	TRBV28	CASSPGALEAGELFF	TGTGCCAGCAGCCCCGGGGCGTTGGAGGCCGGGGAGCTGTTTTTT
-	TRBJ2-3	-	TRBV9	CASSEYTETDTQYF	TGTGCCAGCAGCGAATACACCGAGACAGATACGCAGTATTTT
-	TRBJ2-7	-	TRBV5-6	CASSAGTLYEQYF	TGTGCCAGCAGCGCGGGGACTCTCTACGAGCAGTACTTC
once	TRBJ2-5	-	TRBV9	CASSVAGEETQYF	TGTGCCAGCAGCGTAGCCGGTGAAGAGACCCAGTACTTC
few	TRBJ2-2	-	TRBV11-2	CASSLVGKVTGELFF	TGTGCCAGCAGCTTAGTAGGGAAGGTCACCGGGGAGCTGTTTTTT
-	TRBJ2-1	TRBD2	TRBV9	CASSVGTSGGLEQFF	TGTGCCAGCAGCGTCGGGACTAGCGGGGGTCTTGAGCAGTTCTTC
-	TRBJ2-5	-	TRBV6-5	CASSYSTGRRETQYF	TGTGCCAGCAGTTACTCGACAGGCAGACGAGAGACCCAGTACTTC
-	TRBJ1-6	TRBD1	TRBV27	CASSFGQGISYNSPLHF	TGTGCCAGCAGTTTCGGACAGGGTATCTCCTATAATTCACCCCTCCACTTT
-	TRBJ2-7	TRBD2	TRBV11-2	CASSLTSGPYEQYF	TGTGCCAGCAGCCTGACTAGCGGACCCTACGAGCAGTACTTC
-	TRBJ2-7	-	TRBV7-8	CASSLNGQTSYEQYF	TGTGCCAGCAGCTTAAATGGCCAAACCTCCTACGAGCAGTACTTC
-	TRBJ1-4	-	TRBV4-2	CASTPVADDNEKLFF	TGTGCCAGCACCCCGGTGGCGGACGATAATGAAAAACTGTTTTTT
-	TRBJ1-1	TRBD1	TRBV10-3	CAISTGQGIRMNTEAFF	TGTGCCATCAGTACGGGACAGGGGATTCGGATGAACACTGAAGCTTTCTTT
-	TRBJ2-3	-	TRBV25-1	CASSEYPLEATDTQYF	TGTGCCAGCAGTGAATACCCTCTGGAGGCCACAGATACGCAGTATTTT